This TCR beta chain was found in a study of identical twins. The V and J ends lost 5 bases and 5 bases, in that order; junction bases with no gene match: 17. CDR1 and CDR2 from the germline V gene are DFQATT and SNEGSKA (reference sequence). This CDR3 contains 18 residues. It was template switching that added a universal primer site, and there were unique molecular identifiers on the cDNA. TCRdb redid the calling of the 5' RACE reads with MiXCR, one entry per CDR3 protein. The data show more than 400,000 distinct CDR3 sequences, roughly 15% seen once. In its sample, this clonotype was seen a few times. The antigen remains undetermined. Whole-study findings and limits: Abundant beta clonotypes from cord blood bore fewer insertions; memory repertoires lacked this pattern. Interpretation of the results relied on cross-sectional statistical analysis and not on following the same donors.

This sample also belongs to another study, concerning yellow fever vaccine responses in identical twins.

The genes are TRBV20-1 and TRBJ2-7, with 14 bases matching TRBD2. This receptor was taken from a woman aged 18-30 years in good health. The specimen sequenced was CD4+ T cells sorted from blood. CDR3 in DNA: TGCAGTGCTCCTAATCCCAGACTAGCGGGAGGGCCGAGCGACGAGCAGTACTTC. Translation gives CSAPNPRLAGGPSDEQYF.